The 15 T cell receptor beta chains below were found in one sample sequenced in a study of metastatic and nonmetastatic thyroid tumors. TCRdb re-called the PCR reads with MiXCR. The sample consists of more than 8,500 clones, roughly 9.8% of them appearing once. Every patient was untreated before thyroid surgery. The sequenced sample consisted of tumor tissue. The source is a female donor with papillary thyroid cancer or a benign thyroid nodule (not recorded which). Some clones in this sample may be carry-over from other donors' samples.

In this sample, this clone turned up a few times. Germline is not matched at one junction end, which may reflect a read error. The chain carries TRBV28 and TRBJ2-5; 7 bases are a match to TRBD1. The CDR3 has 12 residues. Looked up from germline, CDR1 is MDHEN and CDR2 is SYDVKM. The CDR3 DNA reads TGTGCAAGCAGGGGGACAGTAGAGACCAAGTACTTC. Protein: CASRGTVETKYF.

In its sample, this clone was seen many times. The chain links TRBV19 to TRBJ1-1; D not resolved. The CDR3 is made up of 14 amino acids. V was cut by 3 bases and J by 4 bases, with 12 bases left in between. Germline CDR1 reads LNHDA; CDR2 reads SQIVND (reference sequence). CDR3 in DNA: TGTGCCAGTAGTATTAGCCGGGCGGGCACTGAAGCTTTCTTT. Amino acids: CASSISRAGTEAFF.

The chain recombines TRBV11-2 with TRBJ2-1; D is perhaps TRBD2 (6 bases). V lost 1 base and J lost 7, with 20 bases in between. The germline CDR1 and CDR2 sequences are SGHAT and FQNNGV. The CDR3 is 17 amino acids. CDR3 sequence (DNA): TGTGCCAGCAGCTTAGTTGGAGGGCGATCGGAGAGGAATGAGCAGTTCTTC. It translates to CASSLVGGRSERNEQFF.

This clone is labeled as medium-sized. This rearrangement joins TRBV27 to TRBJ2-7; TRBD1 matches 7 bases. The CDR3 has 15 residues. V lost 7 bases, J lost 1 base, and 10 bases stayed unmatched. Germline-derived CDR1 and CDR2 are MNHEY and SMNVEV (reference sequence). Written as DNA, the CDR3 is TGTGCCAGCAAAAGAACGGGACAGTCATCCTACGAGCAGTACTTC. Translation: CASKRTGQSSYEQYF.

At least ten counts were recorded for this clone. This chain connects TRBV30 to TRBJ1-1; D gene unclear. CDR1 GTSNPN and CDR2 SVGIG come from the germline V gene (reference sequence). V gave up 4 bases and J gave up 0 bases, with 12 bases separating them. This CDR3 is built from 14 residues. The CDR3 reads CAWTGAVMNTEAFF. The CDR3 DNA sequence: TGTGCCTGGACGGGCGCGGTAATGAACACTGAAGCTTTCTTT.

CDR3 sequence reads: CASKEGLRAFF. The CDR3, as DNA: TGTGCCAGCAAAGAAGGACTAAGAGCTTTCTTT. The chain has TRBV2 and TRBJ1-1; D call uncertain. Trimming pared 7 bases from V and 10 bases from J, leaving 13 bases between. CDR1 and CDR2 from the germline V gene are SNHLY and FYNNEI. The CDR3 loop spans 11 amino acids.

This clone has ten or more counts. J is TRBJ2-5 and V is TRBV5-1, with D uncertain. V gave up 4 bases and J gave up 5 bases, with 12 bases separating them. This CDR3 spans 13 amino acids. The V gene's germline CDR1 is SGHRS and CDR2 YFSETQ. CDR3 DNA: TGCGCCAGCAGCGAGACCCTTGGGGAGACCCAGTACTTC. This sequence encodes CASSETLGETQYF.

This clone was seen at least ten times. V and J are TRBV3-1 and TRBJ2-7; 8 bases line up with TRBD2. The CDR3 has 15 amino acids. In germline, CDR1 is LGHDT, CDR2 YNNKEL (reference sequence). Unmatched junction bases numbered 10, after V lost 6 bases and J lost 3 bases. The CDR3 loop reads CASRGLVGSLYEQYF. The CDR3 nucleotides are TGTGCCAGCAGGGGACTAGTCGGAAGTCTCTACGAGCAGTACTTC.

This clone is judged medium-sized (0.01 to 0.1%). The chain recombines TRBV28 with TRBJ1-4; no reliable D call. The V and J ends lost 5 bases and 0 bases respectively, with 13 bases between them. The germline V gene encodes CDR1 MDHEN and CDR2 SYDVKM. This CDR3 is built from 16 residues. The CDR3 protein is CASSRVGRATNEKLFF. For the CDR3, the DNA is TGTGCCAGCAGTCGGGTGGGAAGGGCAACTAATGAAAAACTGTTTTTT.

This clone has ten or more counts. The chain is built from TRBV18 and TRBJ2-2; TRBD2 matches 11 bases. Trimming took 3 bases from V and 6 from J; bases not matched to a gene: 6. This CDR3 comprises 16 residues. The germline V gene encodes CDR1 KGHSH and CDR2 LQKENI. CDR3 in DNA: TGTGCCAGCTCACCTGAACTAGCGGGAGACCCCGGGGAGCTGTTTTTT. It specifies CASSPELAGDPGELFF.

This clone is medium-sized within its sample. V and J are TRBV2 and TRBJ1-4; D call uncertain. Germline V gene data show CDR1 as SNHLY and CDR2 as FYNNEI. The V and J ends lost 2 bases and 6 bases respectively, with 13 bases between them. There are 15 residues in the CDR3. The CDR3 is CASSEMVTGYEKLFF. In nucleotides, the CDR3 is TGTGCCAGCAGTGAAATGGTCACTGGGTATGAAAAACTGTTTTTT. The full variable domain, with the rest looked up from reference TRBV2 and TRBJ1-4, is EPEVTQTPSHQVTQMGQEVILRCVPISNHLYFYWYRQILGQKVEFLVSFYNNEISEKSEIFDDQFSVERPDGSNFTLKIRSTKLEDSAMYFCASSEMVTGYEKLFFGSGTQLSVL.

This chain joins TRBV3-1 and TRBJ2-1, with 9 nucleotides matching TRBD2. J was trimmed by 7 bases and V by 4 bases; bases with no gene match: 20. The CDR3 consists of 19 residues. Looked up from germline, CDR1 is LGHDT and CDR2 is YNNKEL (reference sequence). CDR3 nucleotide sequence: TGTGCCAGCAGCCCCCTTTCCGAGACTAGCGGCCCCGAACGTAATGAGCAGTTCTTC. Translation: CASSPLSETSGPERNEQFF.

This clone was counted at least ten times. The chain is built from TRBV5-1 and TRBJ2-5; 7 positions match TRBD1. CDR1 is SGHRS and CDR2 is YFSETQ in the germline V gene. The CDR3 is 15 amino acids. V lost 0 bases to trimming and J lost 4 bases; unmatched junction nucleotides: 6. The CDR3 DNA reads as TGCGCCAGCAGCTTGGCCACAGGGGATGGAGAGACCCAGTACTTC. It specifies CASSLATGDGETQYF.

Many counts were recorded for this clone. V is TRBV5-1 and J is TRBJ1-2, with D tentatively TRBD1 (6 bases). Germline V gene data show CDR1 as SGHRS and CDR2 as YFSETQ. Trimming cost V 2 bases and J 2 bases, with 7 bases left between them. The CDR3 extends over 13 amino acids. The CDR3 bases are TGCGCCAGCAGCTTTGGACAGAACTATGGCTACACCTTC. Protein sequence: CASSFGQNYGYTF.

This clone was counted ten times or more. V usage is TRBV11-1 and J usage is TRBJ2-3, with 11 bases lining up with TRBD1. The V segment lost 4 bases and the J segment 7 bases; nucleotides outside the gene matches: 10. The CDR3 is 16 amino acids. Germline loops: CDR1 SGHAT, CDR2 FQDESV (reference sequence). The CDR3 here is CASSSRTGGAENTQYF. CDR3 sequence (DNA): TGTGCCAGCAGCTCACGGACAGGGGGCGCGGAAAATACGCAGTATTTT.